A selection of T cell receptor beta chains follows, all from one sample in a study of CD8 T cells in Susac syndrome. Each CDR3 protein is one row after TCRdb ran MiXCR on the immunoSEQ multiplex PCR reads. The data show approximately 150,000 distinct CDR3 sequences, around 95% seen once. Sequenced: CD4+ T cells from PBMCs. The receptors originated from a human donor with multiple sclerosis. Both conserved end residues are part of each CDR3. The D gene is left open where the match is weak. Part of the rows lack a size; the others show once, few, many or a class for expanded clones.

V	size	D	J	CDR3	DNA
TRBV11-2	.	TRBD2	TRBJ2-5	CASSPQGLEETQYF	TGTGCCAGCAGCCCTCAGGGACTAGAAGAGACCCAGTACTTC
TRBV5-1	.	.	TRBJ2-7	CASSKDGGEDYEQYF	TGCGCCAGCAGCAAAGACGGAGGGGAAGACTACGAGCAGTACTTC
TRBV7-2	.	.	TRBJ2-7	CASSPRRESEQYF	TGTGCCAGCAGCCCACGAAGGGAGAGCGAGCAGTACTTC
TRBV30	.	.	TRBJ1-3	CAWTGYSGNTIYF	TGTGCCTGGACTGGATATTCTGGAAACACCATATATTTT
TRBV9	.	.	TRBJ2-6	CASSVGQASSGANVLTF	TGTGCCAGCAGCGTAGGACAGGCGAGCTCTGGGGCCAACGTCCTGACTTTC
TRBV27	.	.	TRBJ2-6	CASSLVRELPLGANVLTF	TGTGCCAGCAGTTTAGTACGGGAGCTCCCCCTTGGGGCCAACGTCCTGACTTTC
TRBV7-9	.	TRBD1	TRBJ1-1	CASSLVGAGQGRTEAFF	TGTGCCAGCAGCTTAGTGGGCGCGGGACAGGGGCGCACTGAAGCTTTCTTT
TRBV29-1	.	.	TRBJ1-2	CSVELGPRDGGYGYTF	TGCAGCGTTGAGCTCGGGCCCCGGGACGGGGGCTATGGCTACACCTTC
TRBV7-3	once	TRBD2	TRBJ2-1	CASSLGLAGGTSYNEQFF	TGTGCCAGCAGCTTGGGACTAGCGGGAGGAACCTCCTACAATGAGCAGTTCTTC
TRBV4-1	few	.	TRBJ2-7	CASSQAEAGIYEQYF	TGCGCCAGCAGCCAAGCAGAGGCGGGAATCTACGAGCAGTACTTC
TRBV2	.	.	TRBJ2-5	CASSERQETQYF	TGTGCCAGCAGTGAACGACAAGAGACCCAGTACTTC
TRBV3-1	.	.	TRBJ2-3	CASSQDPRTDTQYF	TGTGCCAGCAGCCAAGACCCTCGCACAGATACGCAGTATTTT
TRBV29-1	.	.	TRBJ2-7	CSVGQATYEQYF	TGCAGCGTTGGGCAGGCCACCTACGAGCAGTACTTC
TRBV3-1	.	.	TRBJ1-2	CASSQDIRVGGYTF	TGTGCCAGCAGCCAAGATATCCGGGTTGGTGGCTACACCTTC
TRBV11-2	.	.	TRBJ2-3	CASRTRTDTQYF	TGTGCCAGCCGGACCCGCACAGATACGCAGTATTTT
TRBV3-1	.	TRBD1	TRBJ1-6	CASSQGRGQASPLHF	TGTGCCAGCAGCCAAGGCAGGGGGCAGGCGTCACCCCTCCACTTT
TRBV20-1	.	.	TRBJ2-7	CSAGGDNSYEQYF	TGCAGTGCCGGAGGGGACAACTCCTACGAGCAGTACTTC
TRBV28	.	TRBD2	TRBJ2-1	CASGLLAGADNEQFF	TGTGCCAGTGGGTTACTAGCGGGGGCAGACAATGAGCAGTTCTTC
TRBV6-5	.	.	TRBJ1-1	CASRDGQPNTEAFF	TGTGCCAGCAGGGACGGACAGCCGAACACTGAAGCTTTCTTT
TRBV20-1	once	TRBD1	TRBJ2-7	CSARQGGYEQYF	TGCAGTGCCAGACAGGGGGGTTACGAGCAGTACTTC
TRBV7-9	.	TRBD1	TRBJ1-2	CASSWTGLDGYTF	TGTGCCAGCAGCTGGACAGGATTGGATGGCTACACCTTC
TRBV15	.	TRBD2	TRBJ2-4	CATSSYSGGASKNIQYF	TGTGCCACCAGCTCTTACAGCGGGGGGGCTTCCAAAAACATTCAGTACTTC
TRBV29-1	.	TRBD2	TRBJ2-1	CSVGTSGIRPFF	TGCAGCGTTGGGACTAGCGGAATTCGGCCGTTCTTC
TRBV30	once	.	TRBJ2-5	CAWSVKGPTQYF	TGTGCCTGGAGTGTCAAAGGGCCGACCCAGTACTTC
TRBV29-1	.	.	TRBJ1-3	CSVEATGPGNTIYF	TGCAGCGTTGAGGCTACAGGGCCTGGAAACACCATATATTTT
TRBV11-2	.	.	TRBJ2-7	CASSPIRRMSSYEQYF	TGTGCCAGCAGCCCGATCCGACGGATGAGCTCCTACGAGCAGTACTTC
TRBV5-8	.	.	TRBJ2-5	CASSLAGLQETQYF	TGTGCCAGCAGCTTGGCTGGGTTACAAGAGACCCAGTACTTC
TRBV24-1	.	.	TRBJ1-2	CATSDRVHYGYTF	TGTGCCACCAGTGACAGGGTACACTATGGCTACACCTTC
TRBV7-2	.	TRBD2	TRBJ2-7	CASSPVLAGGLAYEQYF	TGTGCCAGCAGCCCCGTTCTAGCGGGGGGCCTGGCATACGAGCAGTACTTC
TRBV3-1	.	TRBD2	TRBJ2-7	CASSQGGLGVYEQYF	TGTGCCAGCAGCCAAGGGGGACTAGGTGTGTACGAGCAGTACTTC
TRBV28	once	.	TRBJ2-7	CASTPSGQLYEQYF	TGTGCCAGCACTCCTTCCGGACAGCTCTACGAGCAGTACTTC